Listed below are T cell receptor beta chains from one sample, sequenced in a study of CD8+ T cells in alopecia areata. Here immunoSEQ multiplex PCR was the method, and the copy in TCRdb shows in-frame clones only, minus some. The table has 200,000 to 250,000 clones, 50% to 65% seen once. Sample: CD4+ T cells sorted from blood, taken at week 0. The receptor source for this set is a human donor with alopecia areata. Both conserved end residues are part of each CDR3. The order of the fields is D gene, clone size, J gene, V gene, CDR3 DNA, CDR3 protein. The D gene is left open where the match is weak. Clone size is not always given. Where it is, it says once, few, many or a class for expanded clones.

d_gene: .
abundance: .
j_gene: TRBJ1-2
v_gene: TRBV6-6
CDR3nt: TGTGCCAGCAGTTACGAACAAGGGATCTATGGCTACACCTTC
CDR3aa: CASSYEQGIYGYTF

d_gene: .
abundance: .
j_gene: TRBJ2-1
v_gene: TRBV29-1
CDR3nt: TGCAGCGTAATTAGCCGCAATGAGCAGTTCTTC
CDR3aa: CSVISRNEQFF

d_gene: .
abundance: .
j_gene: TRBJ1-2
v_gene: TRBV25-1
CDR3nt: TGTGCCAGCAGCTGGACAGTTTCTTACGGCTACACCTTC
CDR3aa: CASSWTVSYGYTF

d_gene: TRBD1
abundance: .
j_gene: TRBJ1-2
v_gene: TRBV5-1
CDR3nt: TGCGCCAGCAGCTTGGACACAGGGGGCGCGTCTGGCTACACCTTC
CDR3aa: CASSLDTGGASGYTF

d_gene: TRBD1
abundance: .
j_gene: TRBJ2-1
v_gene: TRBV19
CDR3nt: TGTGCCAGTAGTATAGCTGACAGGGTCTACAATGAGCAGTTCTTC
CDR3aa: CASSIADRVYNEQFF

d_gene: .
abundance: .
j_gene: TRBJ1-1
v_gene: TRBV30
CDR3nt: TGTGCCTGGAAGGAGCAGCTGAACACTGAAGCTTTCTTT
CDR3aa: CAWKEQLNTEAFF

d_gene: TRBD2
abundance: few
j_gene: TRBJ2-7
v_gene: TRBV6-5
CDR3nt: TGTGCCAGCAGCCGGACTAGCGGGAGTTCCTACGAGCAGTACTTC
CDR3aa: CASSRTSGSSYEQYF

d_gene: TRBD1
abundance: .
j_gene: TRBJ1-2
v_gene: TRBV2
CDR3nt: TGTGCCAGCAGTATCCAGACAGGGGGCGTCTATGGCTACACCTTC
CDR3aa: CASSIQTGGVYGYTF

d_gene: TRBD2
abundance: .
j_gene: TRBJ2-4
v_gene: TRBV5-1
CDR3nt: TGCGCCAGCAGCTTAGGACTAGCGGGAGACATTCAGTACTTC
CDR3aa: CASSLGLAGDIQYF

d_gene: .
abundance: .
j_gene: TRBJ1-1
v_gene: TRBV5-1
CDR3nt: TGCGCCAGCAGCTTGTGGGGGAACACTGAAGCTTTCTTT
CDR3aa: CASSLWGNTEAFF

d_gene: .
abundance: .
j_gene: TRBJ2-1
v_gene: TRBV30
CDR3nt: TGTGCCTGGAGGACCCCCGAGGTACCCGAGCAGTTCTTC
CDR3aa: CAWRTPEVPEQFF

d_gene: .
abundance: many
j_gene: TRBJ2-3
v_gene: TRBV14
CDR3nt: TGTGCCAGCAGCCAAGATTTGTACGGGGGCCCCACAGATACGCAGTATTTT
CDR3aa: CASSQDLYGGPTDTQYF

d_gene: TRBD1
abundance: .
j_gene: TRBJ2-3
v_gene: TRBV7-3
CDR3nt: TGTGCCAGCAGCTTACAGGGGGCAGATACGCAGTATTTT
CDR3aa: CASSLQGADTQYF

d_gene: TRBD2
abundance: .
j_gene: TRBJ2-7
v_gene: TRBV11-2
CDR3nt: TGTGCCAGCAGCTATCGCGGGAGTATGGGCGAGCAGTACTTC
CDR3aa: CASSYRGSMGEQYF

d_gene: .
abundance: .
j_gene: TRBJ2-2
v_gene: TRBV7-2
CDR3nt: TGTGCCAGCAGCTTTGAACGCAAGAACACCGGGGAGCTGTTTTTT
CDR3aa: CASSFERKNTGELFF

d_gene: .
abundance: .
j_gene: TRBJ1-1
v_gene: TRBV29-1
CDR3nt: TGCAGCGTTAGGGCTTCCCGGAACACTGAAGCTTTCTTT
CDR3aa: CSVRASRNTEAFF

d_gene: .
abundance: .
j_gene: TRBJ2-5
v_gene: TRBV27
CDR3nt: TGTGCCAGCAGTTCCCTGGGACAAGAGACCCAGTACTTC
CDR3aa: CASSSLGQETQYF

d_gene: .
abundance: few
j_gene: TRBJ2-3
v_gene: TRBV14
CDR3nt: TGTGCCAGCAGCCCAGCAGGGTATACGCAGTATTTT
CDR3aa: CASSPAGYTQYF

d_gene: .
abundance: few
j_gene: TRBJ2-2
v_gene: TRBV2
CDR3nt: TGTGCCAGCAGTGTACAGAAACACACCGGGGAGCTGTTTTTT
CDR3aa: CASSVQKHTGELFF

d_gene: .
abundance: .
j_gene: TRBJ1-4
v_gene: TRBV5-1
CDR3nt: TGCGCCAGCAGAGGGTCGTGGGACTCGGGTGAAAAACTGTTTTTT
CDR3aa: CASRGSWDSGEKLFF

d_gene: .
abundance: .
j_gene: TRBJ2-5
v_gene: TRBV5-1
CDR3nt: TGCGCCAGCAGCTTGGGTCTTACCCAAGAGACCCAGTACTTC
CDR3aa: CASSLGLTQETQYF

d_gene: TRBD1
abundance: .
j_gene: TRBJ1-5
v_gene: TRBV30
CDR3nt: TGTGCCTGGAGTTACCGGGACAGGGGGCCTCAGCCCCAGCATTTT
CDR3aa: CAWSYRDRGPQPQHF

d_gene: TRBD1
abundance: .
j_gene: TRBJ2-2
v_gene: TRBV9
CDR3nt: TGTGCCAGCAGCACCAGACAGGGTCGGGAGCTGTTTTTT
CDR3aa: CASSTRQGRELFF

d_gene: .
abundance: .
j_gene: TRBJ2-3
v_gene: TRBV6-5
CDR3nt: TGTGCCAGCCAACGGGACCTCACAGATACGCAGTATTTT
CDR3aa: CASQRDLTDTQYF

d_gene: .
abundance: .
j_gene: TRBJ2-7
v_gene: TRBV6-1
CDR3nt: TGTGCCAGCCTCGCGTCTAGGTACGAGCAGTACTTC
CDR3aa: CASLASRYEQYF

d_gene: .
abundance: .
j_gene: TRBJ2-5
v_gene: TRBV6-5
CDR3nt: TGTGCCAGCAGTTACTCTGGGCCAAGAGAGACCCAGTACTTC
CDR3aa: CASSYSGPRETQYF

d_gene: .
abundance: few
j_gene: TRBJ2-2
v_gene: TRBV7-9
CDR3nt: TGTGCCAGCAACGTCGGGTCAGGGTTGACCGGGGAGCTGTTTTTT
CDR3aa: CASNVGSGLTGELFF

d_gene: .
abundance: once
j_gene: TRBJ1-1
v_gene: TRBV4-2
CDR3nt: TGTGCCAGCAGCCAAGGGAGGGGCGGGAACACTGAAGCTTTCTTT
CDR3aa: CASSQGRGGNTEAFF

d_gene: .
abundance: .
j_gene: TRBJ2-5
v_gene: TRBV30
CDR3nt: TGTGCCTGGTCACGGGAGACCCAGTACTTC
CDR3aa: CAWSRETQYF

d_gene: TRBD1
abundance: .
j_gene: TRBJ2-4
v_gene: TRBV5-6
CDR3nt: TGTGCCAGCAGCTTCGACAGGGGGCGAGGGAAAAACATTCAGTACTTC
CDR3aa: CASSFDRGRGKNIQYF

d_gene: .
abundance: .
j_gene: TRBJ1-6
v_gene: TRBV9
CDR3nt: TGTGCCAGCAGCGTAGGTGGGGGCCATTCACCCCTCCACTTT
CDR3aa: CASSVGGGHSPLHF

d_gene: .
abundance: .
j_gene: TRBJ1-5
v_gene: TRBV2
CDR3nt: TGTGCCAGCAGTGAGCAGGGCGTCAATCAGCCCCAGCATTTT
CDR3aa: CASSEQGVNQPQHF

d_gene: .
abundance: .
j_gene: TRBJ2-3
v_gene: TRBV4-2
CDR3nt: TGTGCCAGCAGCCAAACCACGCTTAGACTAGCAGATACGCAGTATTTT
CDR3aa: CASSQTTLRLADTQYF

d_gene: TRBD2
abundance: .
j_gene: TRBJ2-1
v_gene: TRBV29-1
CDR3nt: TGCAGCGTTGAAGATGCGGGACTAGCACGCAATGAGCAGTTCTTC
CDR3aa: CSVEDAGLARNEQFF

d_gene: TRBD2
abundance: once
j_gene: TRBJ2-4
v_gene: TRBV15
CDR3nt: TGTGCCACCAGCAGAGATCGGGGGGACATTCAGTACTTC
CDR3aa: CATSRDRGDIQYF

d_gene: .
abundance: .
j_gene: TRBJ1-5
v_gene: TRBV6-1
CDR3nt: TGTGCCAGCAGTGAATCCCCTCTGGGGGGGACGCCCCAGCATTTT
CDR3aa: CASSESPLGGTPQHF

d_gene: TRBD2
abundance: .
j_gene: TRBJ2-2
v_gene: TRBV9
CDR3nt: TGTGCCAGCAGCGCTCTTATGGGTAGCGGGAGTCCCGGGGAGCTGTTTTTT
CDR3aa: CASSALMGSGSPGELFF

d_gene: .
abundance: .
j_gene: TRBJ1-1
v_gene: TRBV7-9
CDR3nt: TGTGCCAGCAGCCTGGAGGGGGACTCCGCTGAAGCTTTCTTT
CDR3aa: CASSLEGDSAEAFF

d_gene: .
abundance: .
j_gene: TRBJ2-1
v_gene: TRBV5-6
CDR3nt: TGTGCCAGCAGCTTGGCCGATGGGGATGAGCAGTTCTTC
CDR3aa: CASSLADGDEQFF

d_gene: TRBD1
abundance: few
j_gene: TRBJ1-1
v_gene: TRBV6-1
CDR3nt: TGTGCCAGCAGTGATCAGGGGGCGCGGACTGAAGCTTTCTTT
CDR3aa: CASSDQGARTEAFF

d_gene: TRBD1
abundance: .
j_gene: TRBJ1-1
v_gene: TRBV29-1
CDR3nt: TGCAGCGTAGGACAGGGAGGAGCTTTCTTT
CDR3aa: CSVGQGGAFF